A single sample is the source of the 25 T cell receptor beta chains below, sequenced in a study of T cell responses to AZD1222 COVID-19 vaccine. Measured with immunoSEQ multiplex PCR; TCRdb has only the in-frame clones, and not every one. The sample records nearly 110,000 clones, 75% to 95% being singletons. The sample in question was peripheral blood, obtained 28 days after the second AZD1222 dose. The source of these receptors is an adult who received the AZD1222 COVID-19 vaccine.

DNA for the CDR3: TGTGCCAGCAGCTTAGAACCCCGGGGGAGGTCCTACGAGCAGTACTTC. The encoded protein is CASSLEPRGRSYEQYF. The chain employs TRBV13 and TRBJ2-7, with D tentatively TRBD2 (6 bases). The V gene lost 1 base and the J gene lost 1 base, with 14 bases spanning the gap. The germline gives CDR1 PRHDT, CDR2 FYEKMQ (reference sequence). The CDR3 runs to 16 residues.

The chain employs TRBV7-9 and TRBJ1-5; D remains ambiguous. Germline-derived CDR1 and CDR2 are SEHNR and FQNEAQ (reference sequence). The CDR3 extends over 15 amino acids. V lost 1 base and J 4 bases, leaving 11 bases between the germline ends. For the CDR3, the DNA is TGTGCCAGCAGCTTAGTTGGGCAGGTGAATCAGCCCCAGCATTTT. It specifies CASSLVGQVNQPQHF.

This clone was observed once. V usage is TRBV6-5 and J usage is TRBJ1-5, with TRBD1 matching 8 bases. The germline V gene encodes CDR1 MNHEY and CDR2 SVGAGI. Trimming cost V 8 bases and J 3 bases; bases outside gene matches: 9. The CDR3 spans 15 residues. The CDR3 DNA is TGTGCCAGCCGGACGACAGGGGTGGTCAATCAGCCCCAGCATTTT. Its protein is CASRTTGVVNQPQHF.

The chain links TRBV15 to TRBJ1-2; D ambiguous. This CDR3 spans 14 amino acids. V was clipped by 1 base and J by 2 bases, with 8 bases between them. Germline V CDR1 and CDR2: LNHNV, YYDKDF (reference sequence). CDR3 loop: CATSRGRTNYGYTF. For the CDR3, the DNA is TGTGCCACCAGCAGAGGACGAACCAACTATGGCTACACCTTC.

The V gene is TRBV5-8, the J gene TRBJ2-5, with D perhaps matching TRBD1 or TRBD2 (5 bases each). The CDR3 contains 15 residues. Germline lookup yields CDR1 SGHTS and CDR2 YDEGEE. Trimming removed 0 bases from V and 0 bases from J, with 9 bases in between. The CDR3 DNA is TGTGCCAGCAGCTTGGGGGACCGGGACCAAGAGACCCAGTACTTC. Encoded protein: CASSLGDRDQETQYF.

A word on this clone: One end of the junction is discordant with germline, which a read error may explain. This chain links TRBV6-5 with TRBJ1-2, with D possibly matching TRBD1 (6 bases). The CDR3 is 13 amino acids. CDR1 and CDR2 (germline): MNHEY, SVGAGI. DNA for the CDR3: TGTGCCTGCAGCGACAGGCTGAACTATGGCTACACCTTC. It translates to CACSDRLNYGYTF.

The J gene is TRBJ2-1, the V gene TRBV4-1, with TRBD2 as a possible D gene (6 bases). The CDR3 covers 16 residues. Deletions cut 4 bases from V and 7 bases from J, with 20 bases between. CDR1 and CDR2 from the germline V gene are MGHRA and YSYEKL. CDR3 sequence: CASSPGAGSGWNEQFF. As DNA, the CDR3 is TGCGCCAGCAGCCCGGGCGCCGGGAGTGGTTGGAATGAGCAGTTCTTC.

V gene TRBV2 combines with J gene TRBJ1-2; D remains unclear. In germline, CDR1 is SNHLY, CDR2 FYNNEI. Trimming removed 6 bases at V and 8 bases at J, with 10 bases between. The CDR3 covers 11 residues. The CDR3 region is CASSVGGGYTF. CDR3 DNA sequence: TGTGCCAGCAGCGTCGGAGGAGGCTACACCTTC.

This chain connects TRBV30 to TRBJ1-1; D is undetermined. V lost 3 bases and J 1 base, leaving 9 bases between the germline ends. CDR1 and CDR2 from the germline V gene are GTSNPN and SVGIG (reference sequence). There are 13 residues in the CDR3. The CDR3, as DNA: TGTGCCTGGAGCCGCGGCCAGAACACTGAAGCTTTCTTT. Translated: CAWSRGQNTEAFF. The full variable domain, completed using reference TRBV30 and TRBJ1-1, is SQTIHQWPATLVQPVGSPLSLECTVEGTSNPNLYWYRQAAGRGLQLLFYSVGIGQISSEVPQNLSASRPQDRQFILSSKKLLLSDSGFYLCAWSRGQNTEAFFGQGTRLTVV.

This clone was seen just once. The chain joins TRBV3-1 (or the pseudogene TRBV3-2) to TRBJ1-1, with no clear D. With 1 base removed from V and 8 bases from J, the gap between germline ends came to 17 bases. Germline-derived CDR1 and CDR2 are LGHDT and YNNKEL (reference sequence). This CDR3 spans 15 amino acids. Here the CDR3 DNA reads TGTGCCAGCAGCCAAGGACCAGGAGGGCTCGTCGAAGCTTTCTTT. Residues: CASSQGPGGLVEAFF.

The chain links TRBV30 to TRBJ1-1; TRBD1 is a possible D gene (6 bases). V lost 2 bases and J 4 bases, leaving 17 bases between the germline ends. The germline V gene has CDR1 GTSNPN and CDR2 SVGIG (reference sequence). CDR3 length: 15 amino acids. The CDR3 here is CAWSFGGARGTEAFF. CDR3 DNA sequence: TGTGCCTGGAGTTTTGGGGGGGCTCGGGGCACTGAAGCTTTCTTT.

The genes are TRBV10-2 and TRBJ2-1; 9 nucleotides line up with TRBD2. The CDR3 consists of 14 residues. The V and J ends lost 6 bases and 4 bases, in that order; junction bases with no gene match: 4. Germline V gene data show CDR1 as WSHSY and CDR2 as SAAADI. The CDR3 loop reads CASRWLAGYNEQFF. The CDR3 nucleotides read TGCGCCAGCAGGTGGCTAGCGGGATACAATGAGCAGTTCTTC.

V gene TRBV10-1 combines with J gene TRBJ1-5; maybe TRBD1 (5 bases). V lost 4 bases and J 6 bases, leaving 10 bases between the germline ends. The CDR3 has 13 residues. The germline CDR1 and CDR2 sequences are WNHNN and SYGVQD (reference sequence). CDR3 residues: CASSAGLGQPQHF. For the CDR3, the DNA is TGCGCCAGCAGTGCGGGGCTCGGTCAGCCCCAGCATTTT.

This clone was counted a single time. The rearrangement uses TRBV19 and TRBJ2-3; D may be TRBD2 (6 bases). V lost 6 bases, J lost 2 bases, and 9 bases lay in between. CDR1 and CDR2 (germline): LNHDA, SQIVND (reference sequence). This CDR3 contains 13 residues. CDR3 region: CASRGTYTDTQYF. The CDR3 DNA reads as TGTGCCAGTAGGGGGACTTACACAGATACGCAGTATTTT.

The chain employs TRBV5-1 and TRBJ1-4; the match to TRBD1 covers 10 bases. The junction had 4 bases not matched to a gene; V was cut back by 2 bases and J by 3 bases. CDR3 size: 16 residues. The germline CDR1 and CDR2 sequences are SGHRS and YFSETQ. The DNA for the CDR3 is TGCGCCAGCAGCTTACCGACAGGGGGCTCTAATGAAAAACTGTTTTTT. This gives the protein CASSLPTGGSNEKLFF.

Worth noting for this clone: This specimen includes other DNA sequences encoding the same CDR3. The chain is built from TRBV10-3 and TRBJ1-5; D perhaps matches TRBD1 (6 bases). V lost 2 bases and J lost 7, with 12 bases in between. Looked up from germline, CDR1 is ENHRY and CDR2 is SYGVKD. CDR3 size: 14 residues. The CDR3 DNA reads TGTGCCATCAGTGAGGGACAGCCCGGGCAGCCCCAGCATTTT. Protein sequence: CAISEGQPGQPQHF.

The V and J genes are TRBV30 and TRBJ1-3, with a tentative D call TRBD1 (5 bases). Germline V gene lookup returns CDR1 GTSNPN and CDR2 SVGIG (reference sequence). Trimming removed 2 bases from V and 2 bases from J, with 16 bases in between. CDR3 length equals 16 residues. CDR3 nucleotide sequence: TGTGCCTGGAGTCCCCTGGGGGGGGATCCTGGAAACACCATATATTTT. This gives the protein CAWSPLGGDPGNTIYF.

This chain joins TRBV19 and TRBJ1-4, with a possible D match to TRBD1 (5 bases). V was shortened by 8 bases and J by 5 bases, with 9 bases between the two germline ends. The CDR3 length is 12 residues. Per the germline V gene, CDR1 is LNHDA and CDR2 is SQIVND (reference sequence). The DNA for the CDR3 is TGTGCCAGTCTTGGGGGAAATGAAAAACTGTTTTTT. Its translation: CASLGGNEKLFF.

In its sample, this clone was seen once. The V call is TRBV5-3, the J call TRBJ1-6, with a weak D call TRBD1 (6 bases). TRBV5-3 is placed among ORFs of uncertain function. The V and J ends lost 9 bases and 5 bases respectively, with 18 bases between them. This CDR3 is built from 15 residues. CDR3 loop: CAKYRRDNDNSPLHF. CDR3 bases: TGTGCCAAATATAGGCGGGACAACGATAATTCACCCCTCCACTTT.

The V gene is TRBV11-2, the J gene TRBJ1-1; unclear D gene. Deletions cut 1 base from V and 2 bases from J, with 14 bases between. The CDR3 loop spans 16 amino acids. The germline gives CDR1 SGHAT, CDR2 FQNNGV. CDR3 region: CASSLGPTYGNTEAFF. The CDR3 nucleotides read TGTGCCAGCAGCTTAGGACCCACGTACGGCAACACTGAAGCTTTCTTT. Together with reference TRBV11-2 and TRBJ1-1, the CDR3 gives the full variable domain: EAGVAQSPRYKIIEKRQSVAFWCNPISGHATLYWYQQILGQGPKLLIQFQNNGVVDDSQLPKDRFSAERLKGVDSTLKIQPAKLEDSAVYLCASSLGPTYGNTEAFFGQGTRLTVV.

The CDR3 region is CASSLDRGMGSPLHF. The CDR3, as DNA: TGTGCCAGCAGTTTGGACAGGGGAATGGGCTCACCCCTCCACTTT. V and J are TRBV6-5 and TRBJ1-6; 9 bases map to TRBD1. The germline gives CDR1 MNHEY, CDR2 SVGAGI. J lost 10 bases, V lost 4 bases, and 8 bases had no gene match. The CDR3 loop spans 15 amino acids.

J is TRBJ1-5 and V is TRBV11-2; D is unclear. Germline V gene sequence: CDR1 SGHAT, CDR2 FQNNGV. The CDR3 extends over 15 amino acids. V lost 2 bases to trimming and J lost 0 bases, with 8 bases between them. The CDR3 region is CASSLRLDSNQPQHF. For the CDR3, the DNA is TGTGCCAGCAGCTTAAGGCTTGATAGCAATCAGCCCCAGCATTTT.

The chain has TRBV10-2 and TRBJ2-7, with D possibly being TRBD2 (5 bases). Per the germline V gene, CDR1 is WSHSY and CDR2 is SAAADI. V was trimmed by 8 bases and J by 0 bases, leaving 14 bases between them. The CDR3 has 14 amino acids. CDR3 amino acids: CASRMGGLSYEQYF. The CDR3 nucleotides are TGCGCCAGCCGGATGGGCGGACTCTCCTACGAGCAGTACTTC.

The chain recombines TRBV29-1 with TRBJ2-7; 9 bases match TRBD1. CDR3 length equals 13 residues. Germline V gene lookup returns CDR1 SQVTM and CDR2 ANQGSEA. The ends lost 4 bases at V and 2 bases at J; junction bases unmatched: 3. CDR3 protein: CSVGDREPYEQYF. In DNA, the CDR3 is TGCAGCGTTGGGGACAGGGAGCCCTACGAGCAGTACTTC.

The V and J genes are TRBV27 and TRBJ2-7; 7 bases are shared with TRBD1. The junction had 12 bases not matched to a gene; V was cut back by 3 bases and J by 1 base. CDR3 length: 17 residues. The germline CDR1 and CDR2 sequences are MNHEY and SMNVEV (reference sequence). CDR3 protein: CASSFASRQGGSYEQYF. The CDR3 DNA sequence: TGTGCCAGCAGTTTCGCTTCTCGACAGGGTGGGTCCTACGAGCAGTACTTC.